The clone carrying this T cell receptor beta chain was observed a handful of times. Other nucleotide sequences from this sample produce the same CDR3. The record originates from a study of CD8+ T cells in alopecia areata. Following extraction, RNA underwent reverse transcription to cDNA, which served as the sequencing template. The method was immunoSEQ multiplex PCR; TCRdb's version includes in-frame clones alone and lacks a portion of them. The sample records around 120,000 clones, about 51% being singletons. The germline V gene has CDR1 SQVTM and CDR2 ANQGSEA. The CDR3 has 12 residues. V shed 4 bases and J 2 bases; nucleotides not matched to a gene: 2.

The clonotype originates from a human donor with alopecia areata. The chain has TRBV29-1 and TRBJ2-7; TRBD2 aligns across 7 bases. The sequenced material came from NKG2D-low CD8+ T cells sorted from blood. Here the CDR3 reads CSVGLAAYEQYF. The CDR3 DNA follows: TGCAGCGTTGGACTAGCAGCCTACGAGCAGTACTTC.